The 24 T cell receptor beta chains listed next were all sequenced from one sample in a study of cytomegalovirus exposure and HLA in healthy donors. It was with 60 Vbeta and 13 Jbeta primers that the PCR ran. Assay: immunoSEQ multiplex PCR; the TCRdb copy retains only in-frame clones and omits some. The sample includes a few hundred thousand clones, 80% to 85% of them seen just once. Sequencing input: PBMCs. The receptors stem from an older woman in good health and CMV-seropositive.

The CDR3 sequence: CASSSQGAQETQYF. The CDR3 coding sequence is TGTGCCAGCAGCTCACAGGGAGCACAAGAGACCCAGTACTTC. This rearrangement joins TRBV9 to TRBJ2-5; maybe TRBD1 (6 bases). This CDR3 comprises 14 residues. CDR1 and CDR2 (germline): SGDLS, YYNGEE. Trimming shortened V by 4 bases and J by 2 bases, and 12 bases separated the two germline ends. The full variable domain, in which reference TRBV9 and TRBJ2-5 provide the parts outside the CDR3, is DSGVTQTPKHLITATGQRVTLRCSPRSGDLSVYWYQQSLDQGLQFLIQYYNGEERAKGNILERFSAQQFPDLHSELNLSSLELGDSALYFCASSSQGAQETQYFGPGTRLLVL.

This clone is labeled medium-sized. The chain is built from TRBV25-1 and TRBJ1-3, with 7 bases lining up with TRBD1. Losses at the gene ends were 0 bases for V and 0 bases for J; bases not matched to a gene: 8. CDR1 is MGHDK, CDR2 SYGVNS, per germline. The CDR3 spans 18 residues. The CDR3 loop is CASSEYRTGFPSGNTIYF. CDR3 in DNA: TGTGCCAGCAGTGAATATAGGACAGGATTCCCCTCTGGAAACACCATATATTTT.

The rearrangement joins TRBV18 to TRBJ2-3, with 8 bases identical to TRBD2. The germline CDR1 and CDR2 sequences are KGHSH and LQKENI. With 1 base clipped from V and 7 bases from J, the junction kept 1 base outside the gene matches. The length of the CDR3 is 13 residues. The CDR3 DNA reads as TGTGCCAGCTCACCACAGCGGGGGAATACGCAGTATTTT. Its protein is CASSPQRGNTQYF.

In DNA form, the CDR3 reads TGTGCCAGCCAAGACAGGGGGCGCAGGTTTTTTAATGAAAAACTGTTTTTT. It translates to CASQDRGRRFFNEKLFF. The genes are TRBV6-4 and TRBJ1-4; TRBD1 matches at 10 bases. In germline, CDR1 is MRHNA, CDR2 SNTAGT. The CDR3 is 17 residues long. Trimming removed 8 bases from V and 4 bases from J; junction bases left unmatched: 13.

The count of this clone is one. The rearrangement joins TRBV5-4 to TRBJ2-3; D is unresolved. Trimming removed 4 bases from V and 2 bases from J, with 11 bases in between. The CDR3 runs to 14 residues. Germline loops: CDR1 SGHNT, CDR2 YYREEE (reference sequence). As DNA, the CDR3 is TGTGCCAGCAGCCCGCGCCGACTCACAGATACGCAGTATTTT. Amino acid sequence: CASSPRRLTDTQYF.

The J gene is TRBJ2-1, the V gene TRBV5-1; TRBD2 aligns across 9 bases. Germline assignment: CDR1 SGHRS and CDR2 YFSETQ. Trimming took 3 bases from V and 4 from J; bases not matched to a gene: 5. The CDR3 runs 15 residues. DNA of the CDR3: TGCGCCAGCAGCTCACAGACTAGCGGATACAATGAGCAGTTCTTC. The encoded protein is CASSSQTSGYNEQFF.

The rearrangement uses TRBV9 and TRBJ2-1; 10 bases map to TRBD2. V lost 0 bases, J lost 9 bases, and 9 bases stayed unmatched. The CDR3 extends over 16 amino acids. Germline loops: CDR1 SGDLS, CDR2 YYNGEE. This CDR3 reads CASSVGQREGGGEQFF. Written as DNA, the CDR3 is TGTGCCAGCAGCGTAGGACAGCGGGAGGGTGGAGGTGAGCAGTTCTTC.

This chain joins TRBV7-9 and TRBJ1-4; 7 bases are shared with TRBD1. The CDR3 runs 17 residues. Germline values: CDR1 SEHNR, CDR2 FQNEAQ (reference sequence). The V and J ends lost 4 bases and 10 bases, in that order; junction bases with no gene match: 18. Here the CDR3 DNA reads TGTGCCAGCAGCTCAGCCCTCGGACAGGCGACTACTGGAAAACTGTTTTTT. As protein: CASSSALGQATTGKLFF.

This rearrangement joins TRBV19 to TRBJ2-7; 11 nucleotides align to TRBD2. After removal of 4 bases from V and 2 bases from J, the junction contained 7 bases not matched to a gene. The CDR3 totals 16 residues. Germline CDR1 LNHDA, CDR2 SQIVND (reference sequence). CDR3 loop: CASSTLAGAAPYEQYF. Here the CDR3 DNA reads TGTGCCAGTAGTACACTAGCGGGAGCTGCCCCCTACGAGCAGTACTTC.

The J gene is TRBJ2-2, the V gene TRBV5-6; 7 bases line up with TRBD1. Germline V gene lookup returns CDR1 SGHDT and CDR2 YYEEEE. Trimming cost V 2 bases and J 4 bases; bases outside gene matches: 11. CDR3 length: 17 amino acids. The DNA for the CDR3 is TGTGCCAGCAGCTTTACCTTAACAGGGGTAGGCACCGGGGAGCTGTTTTTT. Protein: CASSFTLTGVGTGELFF.

This clone has a single count. The chain recombines TRBV2 with TRBJ1-6, with TRBD1 identical over 9 bases. Germline V gene lookup returns CDR1 SNHLY and CDR2 FYNNEI. V gave up 8 bases and J gave up 7 bases; unmatched junction bases: 6. This CDR3 has 14 amino acids. The chain's CDR3 is CASRPGTGNSPLHF. The DNA for the CDR3 is TGTGCCAGCCGTCCCGGGACAGGGAATTCACCCCTCCACTTT.

The chain links TRBV5-1 to TRBJ2-5, with D possibly matching TRBD2 (6 bases). Trimming removed 5 bases from V and 9 bases from J, with 20 bases in between. The CDR3 contains 14 residues. Germline V gene data show CDR1 as SGHRS and CDR2 as YFSETQ. The DNA for the CDR3 is TGCGCCAGCAGGACGGACTATACTGGGTCGGCCCAGTACTTC. Its translation: CASRTDYTGSAQYF.

This clone was detected only a few times. This rearrangement joins TRBV5-1 to TRBJ2-5, with no clear D. From germline, CDR1 is SGHRS and CDR2 YFSETQ. This CDR3 spans 15 amino acids. The germline V and J ends were trimmed by 3 bases and 5 bases, with 17 bases remaining between them. CDR3 sequence reads: CASSYLRQGRETQYF. CDR3 nucleotides: TGCGCCAGCAGCTACCTCAGACAAGGAAGGGAGACCCAGTACTTC.

The V and J genes are TRBV6-5 and TRBJ2-5, with 13 bases that match TRBD2. This CDR3 comprises 16 residues. Trimming removed 4 bases from V and 6 bases from J; junction bases left unmatched: 8. CDR1 and CDR2 (germline): MNHEY, SVGAGI. The CDR3 reads CASSSGLAGDRKTQYF. The DNA for the CDR3 is TGTGCCAGCAGTTCAGGACTAGCGGGAGATAGAAAGACCCAGTACTTC.

The chain recombines TRBV29-1 with TRBJ2-7, with 7 positions matching TRBD1. The junction had 7 bases not matched to a gene; V was cut back by 8 bases and J by 0 bases. CDR1 and CDR2 from the germline V gene are SQVTM and ANQGSEA. The CDR3 is 13 amino acids. For the CDR3, the DNA is TGCAGCTCCCGGGACAGTCGCTCCTACGAGCAGTACTTC. Protein: CSSRDSRSYEQYF.

The gene calls are TRBV9 and TRBJ2-5; D perhaps matches TRBD2 (6 bases). In germline, CDR1 is SGDLS, CDR2 YYNGEE. The CDR3 length is 15 residues. The germline V and J ends were trimmed by 2 bases and 3 bases, with 14 bases remaining between them. The CDR3 DNA reads TGTGCCAGCAGCGTTCTGGGTGGGAGGAAAGAGACCCAGTACTTC. It encodes CASSVLGGRKETQYF.

This rearrangement joins TRBV29-1 to TRBJ1-2, with TRBD1 identical over 10 bases. CDR1 is SQVTM and CDR2 is ANQGSEA in the germline V gene. With V trimmed by 4 bases and J by 8 bases, 4 bases remained unmatched. The CDR3 covers 12 residues. The CDR3 nucleotides read TGCAGCGTTGCGGGACAGGGGAAGGGCTACACCTTC. It encodes CSVAGQGKGYTF.

CDR3 protein: CASSKGQWNTEAFF. The CDR3 DNA reads TGTGCCAGCAGCAAGGGACAGTGGAACACTGAAGCTTTCTTT. The J gene is TRBJ1-1, the V gene TRBV11-2, with 7 bases matching TRBD1. The germline V gene has CDR1 SGHAT and CDR2 FQNNGV. The CDR3 has 14 amino acids. J gave up 1 base and V 5 bases, and 4 bases lay outside the gene matches. The full variable domain, with the rest looked up from reference TRBV11-2 and TRBJ1-1, is EAGVAQSPRYKIIEKRQSVAFWCNPISGHATLYWYQQILGQGPKLLIQFQNNGVVDDSQLPKDRFSAERLKGVDSTLKIQPAKLEDSAVYLCASSKGQWNTEAFFGQGTRLTVV.

The chain carries TRBV25-1 and TRBJ1-1; TRBD1 might be the D (6 bases). The CDR3 length is 16 residues. Trimming removed 3 bases at V and 1 base at J, with 15 bases between. Per germline, CDR1 MGHDK and CDR2 SYGVNS. The CDR3 loop reads CASSDPRATGNTEAFF. The DNA of the CDR3 is TGTGCCAGCAGTGACCCACGGGCGACAGGGAACACTGAAGCTTTCTTT.

This chain uses TRBV7-3 with TRBJ2-1; maybe TRBD2 (5 bases). Germline V CDR1 and CDR2: SGHTA, FQGTGA. V was trimmed by 3 bases and J by 0 bases, leaving 9 bases between them. This CDR3 is 15 amino acids long. In DNA, the CDR3 is TGTGCCAGCAGCTTGGACTCGAGCTCCTACAATGAGCAGTTCTTC. It translates to CASSLDSSSYNEQFF.

This clone was found once. J is TRBJ2-5 and V is TRBV6-6; 9 nucleotides match TRBD1. V was pared by 5 bases and J by 5 bases, with 9 bases of the junction left unmatched. Germline CDR1 reads MNHNY; CDR2 reads SVGAGI (reference sequence). The CDR3 consists of 15 residues. CDR3: CASSRDRVSTETQYF. Here the CDR3 DNA reads TGTGCCAGCAGTCGGGACAGGGTATCCACGGAGACCCAGTACTTC.

CDR3: CASRTGGAGGYTF. CDR3 DNA sequence: TGTGCCAGCAGAACAGGGGGCGCGGGCGGCTACACCTTC. The chain combines TRBV27 with TRBJ1-2; 9 nucleotides line up with TRBD1. V gave up 6 bases and J gave up 8 bases; unmatched junction bases: 7. Germline loops: CDR1 MNHEY, CDR2 SMNVEV (reference sequence). The CDR3 is made up of 13 amino acids.

The genes are TRBV2 and TRBJ2-7, with TRBD2 identical over 7 bases. V shed 9 bases and J 6 bases; nucleotides not matched to a gene: 11. The CDR3 totals 13 residues. CDR1 is SNHLY, CDR2 FYNNEI, per germline. The CDR3 DNA sequence: TGTGCCAGTCACCGGGACTACCAGTCCGAGCAGTACTTC. This codes for CASHRDYQSEQYF.

This clone was detected only a few times. J is TRBJ2-5 and V is TRBV4-1; maybe TRBD2 (6 bases). Germline V gene sequence: CDR1 MGHRA, CDR2 YSYEKL. Between the trimmed V and J ends, which lost 3 bases and 4 bases, there was a span of 21 bases. CDR3 length: 17 amino acids. The CDR3 sequence is CASSQQGSGDLRETQYF. For the CDR3, the DNA is TGCGCCAGCAGCCAGCAGGGTAGCGGAGACCTCCGAGAGACCCAGTACTTC.